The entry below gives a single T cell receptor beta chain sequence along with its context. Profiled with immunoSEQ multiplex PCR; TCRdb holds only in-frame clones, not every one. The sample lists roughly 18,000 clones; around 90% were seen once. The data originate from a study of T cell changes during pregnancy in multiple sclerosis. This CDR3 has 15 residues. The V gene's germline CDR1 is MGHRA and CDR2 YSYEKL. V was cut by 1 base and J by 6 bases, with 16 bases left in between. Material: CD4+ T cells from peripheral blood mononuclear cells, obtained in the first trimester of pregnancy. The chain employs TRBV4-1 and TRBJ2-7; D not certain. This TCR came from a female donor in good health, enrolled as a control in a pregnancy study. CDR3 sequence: CASSQAFLDSPEQYF. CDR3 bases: TGCGCCAGCAGCCAAGCGTTCCTCGACTCCCCCGAGCAGTACTTC.